The 9 T cell receptor beta chains in this list originate from one sample, sequenced in a study of blood T cell repertoires in COVID-19. Profiling relied on immunoSEQ multiplex PCR, and the TCRdb table lists in-frame clones only, not all of them. The sample holds around 130,000 clones, around four fifths seen once. The specimen was PBMCs or T cells enriched from blood (not recorded which). All receptors derive from a woman aged 45 to 65 with acute COVID-19.

This rearrangement joins TRBV7-9 to TRBJ1-2, with D possibly matching TRBD1 (5 bases). The CDR3 consists of 11 residues. Trimming stripped 5 bases from V and 6 bases from J, with 7 bases between. CDR1 and CDR2 from the germline V gene are SEHNR and FQNEAQ (reference sequence). Here the CDR3 DNA reads TGTGCCAGCAGCGCGGGGGATGGCTACACCTTC. The encoded protein is CASSAGDGYTF.

This chain links TRBV7-8 with TRBJ2-5; TRBD2 might be the D (6 bases). V lost 2 bases, J lost 2 bases, and 12 bases lay in between. Per the germline V gene, CDR1 is SGHVS and CDR2 is FQNEAQ. CDR3 size: 15 residues. DNA of the CDR3: TGTGCCAGCAGCTTATTGTTGGGGAGGCAAGAGACCCAGTACTTC. This gives the protein CASSLLLGRQETQYF.

This clone was observed at least ten times. The rearrangement uses TRBV27 and TRBJ2-4; 10 bases align to TRBD2. Trimming removed 3 bases from V and 3 bases from J; junction bases left unmatched: 8. This CDR3 has 17 amino acids. CDR1 and CDR2 (germline): MNHEY, SMNVEV (reference sequence). CDR3 residues: CASSFLAGGADKNIQYF. The DNA for the CDR3 is TGTGCCAGCAGTTTTTTAGCGGGAGGTGCTGACAAAAACATTCAGTACTTC.

The V gene is TRBV12-5, the J gene TRBJ2-7; 9 bases are shared with TRBD1. With 4 bases clipped from V and 3 bases from J, the junction kept 10 bases outside the gene matches. The CDR3 extends over 16 amino acids. Germline V gene lookup returns CDR1 LGHNT and CDR2 FRNRAP. The CDR3 DNA is TGTGCTAGTGGTTCAAATCCGGGACAGGGTGGCTACGAGCAGTACTTC. As protein: CASGSNPGQGGYEQYF.

The CDR3 loop is CASSPKEGAGGYTF. CDR3 DNA sequence: TGCGCCAGCAGCCCGAAGGAGGGGGCTGGTGGCTACACCTTC. J is TRBJ1-2 and V is TRBV5-1, with 7 nucleotides matching TRBD1. The V gene end was trimmed by 4 bases and the J gene end by 7 bases; junction bases not matched to a gene: 10. The CDR3 consists of 14 residues. Germline CDR1 is SGHRS and CDR2 is YFSETQ.

The chain couples TRBV24-1 to TRBJ2-7; the D is unclear. Germline V CDR1 and CDR2: KGHDR, SFDVKD. V was shortened by 12 bases and J by 5 bases, with 19 bases between the two germline ends. The length of the CDR3 is 13 residues. The DNA for the CDR3 is TGTGCCTTACCTGACACCGAGATCCACGAGCAGTACTTC. Residues: CALPDTEIHEQYF.

The rearrangement links TRBV2 to TRBJ2-1; unclear D gene. The germline V gene encodes CDR1 SNHLY and CDR2 FYNNEI. This CDR3 spans 14 amino acids. Trimming shortened V by 2 bases and J by 5 bases, and 10 bases separated the two germline ends. The CDR3: CASSEFAGNNEQFF. The CDR3 region has the DNA TGTGCCAGCAGTGAATTTGCAGGCAACAATGAGCAGTTCTTC.

V gene TRBV4-2 combines with J gene TRBJ2-7, with 7 bases matching TRBD2. Germline CDR1 LGHNA, CDR2 YNFKEQ. There are 14 residues in the CDR3. Unmatched junction bases numbered 4, after V lost 0 bases and J lost 5 bases. CDR3 DNA: TGTGCCAGCAGCCAAGATTTGACTAGCAACGAGCAGTACTTC. Amino acid sequence: CASSQDLTSNEQYF.

The chain links TRBV5-1 to TRBJ1-2, with TRBD1 identical over 9 bases. J gave up 4 bases and V 4 bases, and 2 bases lay outside the gene matches. CDR1 is SGHRS, CDR2 YFSETQ, per germline. The CDR3 is made up of 13 amino acids. The CDR3 loop is CASSRDRAYGYTF. Here the CDR3 DNA reads TGCGCCAGCAGCAGGGACAGGGCCTATGGCTACACCTTC.